At least ten counts were recorded for the clone carrying this TCR beta chain. This CDR3 has 16 amino acids. The entry originates in a study of T-cell reconstitution after alpha-beta-depleted transplantation in children. Using unique molecular identifiers, the investigators prepared the TCRbeta library. TCRdb passed the PCR reads through MiXCR, listing each CDR3 protein once. The data hold over 400,000 distinct CDR3 sequences, with around 13% observed a single time. This TCR came from a human donor who donated a stem cell graft to a child with combined immunodeficiency. The V and J genes are TRBV21-1 and TRBJ2-7. TRBV21-1 has pseudogene status. The sequencing used PBMCs from the stem cell graft donor, collected from the stem cell graft. CDR3 sequence: CASSKGGRGYSYEQYF. The DNA of the CDR3 is TGTGCCAGCAGCAAAGGAGGTCGGGGATACTCCTACGAGCAGTACTTC.